This is a list of T cell receptor beta chains from one sample in a study of blood T cell repertoires in COVID-19. The method was immunoSEQ multiplex PCR; TCRdb's version includes in-frame clones alone and lacks a portion of them. The sample holds roughly 240,000 clones, 85% seen once. Sequencing was performed on peripheral blood. Receptor source: a man aged 50 or older with COVID-19, enrolled during active disease. Both conserved end residues are part of each CDR3. The order of the fields is J gene, D gene, clone size, V gene, CDR3 protein, CDR3 DNA. The D gene is left open where the match is weak. Clone size is stated in some rows and not others, as once, few, many or a class when expanded.

J: TRBJ1-1; D: .; size: .; V: TRBV28; CDR3: CASSFTGSRTEAFF; DNA: TGTGCCAGCAGTTTTACAGGGTCGAGGACTGAAGCTTTCTTT
J: TRBJ1-2; D: TRBD1; size: .; V: TRBV6-5; CDR3: CASSWTGVYGYTF; DNA: TGTGCCAGCAGTTGGACAGGGGTCTATGGCTACACCTTC
J: TRBJ2-4; D: .; size: .; V: TRBV18; CDR3: CASSLRSENIQYF; DNA: TGTGCCAGCTCACTAAGATCGGAAAACATTCAGTACTTC
J: TRBJ2-3; D: .; size: .; V: TRBV21-1; CDR3: CASPIAGGENTQYF; DNA: TGTGCCAGCCCTATAGCGGGGGGGGAAAATACGCAGTATTTT
J: TRBJ2-3; D: .; size: .; V: TRBV10-2; CDR3: CASSVGRSTDTQYF; DNA: TGCGCCAGCAGTGTAGGGAGGAGTACAGATACGCAGTATTTT
J: TRBJ1-1; D: TRBD1; size: .; V: TRBV30; CDR3: CAWSGVQGAKLGF; DNA: TGTGCCTGGAGTGGGGTACAGGGGGCGAAACTGGGCTTT
J: TRBJ2-3; D: TRBD1; size: .; V: TRBV11-1; CDR3: CASSNPRGPLTDTQYF; DNA: TGTGCCAGCAGCAACCCCAGGGGGCCCTTGACAGATACGCAGTATTTT
J: TRBJ2-3; D: .; size: .; V: TRBV2; CDR3: CASSEIRGGNTDTQYF; DNA: TGTGCCAGCAGTGAAATTAGGGGGGGGAACACAGATACGCAGTATTTT
J: TRBJ2-1; D: .; size: .; V: TRBV7-9; CDR3: CASMGEYSYNEQFF; DNA: TGTGCCAGCATGGGAGAGTATTCCTACAATGAGCAGTTCTTC
J: TRBJ2-1; D: TRBD1; size: .; V: TRBV7-8; CDR3: CATRGLTYNEQFF; DNA: TGTGCCACCAGGGGGCTAACTTACAATGAGCAGTTCTTC
J: TRBJ2-3; D: .; size: .; V: TRBV29-1; CDR3: CSVSGGPQESDTQYF; DNA: TGCAGCGTGTCGGGGGGCCCTCAAGAATCAGATACGCAGTATTTT
J: TRBJ1-3; D: .; size: .; V: TRBV2; CDR3: CASSVEGYTIYF; DNA: TGTGCCAGCAGTGTCGAGGGATACACCATATATTTT
J: TRBJ2-7; D: TRBD2; size: .; V: TRBV11-2; CDR3: CASSLGFGGLVTYEQYF; DNA: TGTGCCAGCAGCTTAGGATTTGGAGGACTAGTCACCTACGAGCAGTACTTC
J: TRBJ2-1; D: TRBD1; size: .; V: TRBV5-4; CDR3: CASRSGTGFYNEQFF; DNA: TGTGCCAGCAGGTCCGGGACAGGCTTTTACAATGAGCAGTTCTTC
J: TRBJ1-2; D: TRBD1; size: .; V: TRBV6-6; CDR3: CASAGDRGNYGYTF; DNA: TGTGCGAGCGCCGGGGACAGGGGTAACTATGGCTACACCTTC
J: TRBJ2-7; D: .; size: .; V: TRBV5-1; CDR3: CASREEATYEQYF; DNA: TGCGCCAGCAGGGAGGAGGCAACGTACGAGCAGTACTTC
J: TRBJ1-1; D: TRBD1; size: .; V: TRBV9; CDR3: CASSASVSGGWNTEAFF; DNA: TGTGCCAGCAGCGCATCTGTCTCAGGGGGGTGGAACACTGAAGCTTTCTTT
J: TRBJ2-5; D: TRBD1; size: .; V: TRBV28; CDR3: CASSLLGQGSRETQYF; DNA: TGTGCCAGCAGTCTGCTGGGACAGGGAAGTAGGGAGACCCAGTACTTC
J: TRBJ2-5; D: TRBD1; size: .; V: TRBV5-1; CDR3: CASSIGTGQETQYF; DNA: TGCGCCAGCAGCATAGGGACAGGCCAAGAGACCCAGTACTTC
J: TRBJ1-1; D: .; size: few; V: TRBV3-1/TRBV3-2; CDR3: CASSQAGGLTEAFF; DNA: TGTGCCAGCAGCCAAGCGGGGGGCCTCACTGAAGCTTTCTTT
J: TRBJ1-5; D: .; size: .; V: TRBV6-1; CDR3: CASSEMPNSRGNQPQHF; DNA: TGTGCCAGCAGTGAAATGCCCAACTCGAGGGGCAATCAGCCCCAGCATTTT
J: TRBJ2-1; D: TRBD2; size: .; V: TRBV25-1; CDR3: CASSDRTGGQNEQFF; DNA: TGTGCCAGCAGTGACAGGACGGGGGGGCAGAATGAGCAGTTCTTC
J: TRBJ1-1; D: TRBD1; size: once; V: TRBV28; CDR3: CASSSGGQGARAFF; DNA: TGTGCCAGCAGTTCTGGGGGACAGGGGGCAAGAGCTTTCTTT
J: TRBJ1-2; D: .; size: .; V: TRBV6-5; CDR3: CASSRDRYGYTF; DNA: TGTGCCAGCAGCCGGGATCGGTATGGCTACACCTTC
J: TRBJ2-3; D: TRBD1; size: .; V: TRBV6-2/TRBV6-3; CDR3: CASSYPGTEDTDTQYF; DNA: TGTGCCAGCAGTTACCCCGGGACAGAGGACACAGATACGCAGTATTTT
J: TRBJ1-4; D: .; size: .; V: TRBV28; CDR3: CASSPGTFATNEKLFF; DNA: TGTGCCAGCAGTCCAGGGACATTTGCAACTAATGAAAAACTGTTTTTT
J: TRBJ1-1; D: .; size: .; V: TRBV3-1/TRBV3-2; CDR3: CASSQGGHNTEAFF; DNA: TGTGCCAGCAGCCAAGGGGGGCACAACACTGAAGCTTTCTTT
J: TRBJ1-1; D: TRBD1; size: .; V: TRBV19; CDR3: CASEPLGGRDTEAFF; DNA: TGTGCCAGTGAACCGCTAGGGGGCAGGGACACTGAAGCTTTCTTT
J: TRBJ1-6; D: TRBD1; size: .; V: TRBV9; CDR3: CASSVAAGGSYNSPLHF; DNA: TGTGCCAGCAGCGTAGCGGCAGGGGGTTCCTATAATTCACCCCTCCACTTT
J: TRBJ2-3; D: TRBD1; size: .; V: TRBV6-5; CDR3: CASNRQGHADTQYF; DNA: TGTGCCAGCAATCGACAGGGGCACGCAGATACGCAGTATTTT
J: TRBJ2-1; D: .; size: .; V: TRBV4-1; CDR3: CASSQAHYNEQFF; DNA: TGCGCCAGCAGCCAAGCCCACTACAATGAGCAGTTCTTC
J: TRBJ2-2; D: .; size: .; V: TRBV11-3; CDR3: CASSKGRGYTGELFF; DNA: TGTGCCAGCTCCAAGGGGAGGGGGTACACCGGGGAGCTGTTTTTT
J: TRBJ1-1; D: .; size: .; V: TRBV7-9; CDR3: CASTLGSNTEAFF; DNA: TGTGCCAGCACCCTAGGCTCAAACACTGAAGCTTTCTTT
J: TRBJ2-3; D: TRBD1; size: .; V: TRBV24-1; CDR3: CATSDSRGPATDTQYF; DNA: TGTGCCACCAGTGATTCGAGGGGGCCAGCCACAGATACGCAGTATTTT
J: TRBJ2-4; D: .; size: .; V: TRBV6-5; CDR3: CATTRQDQIQYF; DNA: TGTGCCACCACCCGACAGGATCAAATTCAGTACTTC
J: TRBJ1-3; D: .; size: .; V: TRBV2; CDR3: CASMRDMGNTIYF; DNA: TGTGCCAGCATGAGGGATATGGGAAACACCATATATTTT
J: TRBJ2-7; D: TRBD1; size: .; V: TRBV5-6; CDR3: CASSLSTQGVIYEQYF; DNA: TGTGCCAGCAGCTTATCAACGCAGGGGGTTATCTACGAGCAGTACTTC
J: TRBJ2-3; D: TRBD2; size: .; V: TRBV5-1; CDR3: CASALSGGATDTQYF; DNA: TGCGCCAGCGCCCTTAGCGGGGGGGCCACAGATACGCAGTATTTT